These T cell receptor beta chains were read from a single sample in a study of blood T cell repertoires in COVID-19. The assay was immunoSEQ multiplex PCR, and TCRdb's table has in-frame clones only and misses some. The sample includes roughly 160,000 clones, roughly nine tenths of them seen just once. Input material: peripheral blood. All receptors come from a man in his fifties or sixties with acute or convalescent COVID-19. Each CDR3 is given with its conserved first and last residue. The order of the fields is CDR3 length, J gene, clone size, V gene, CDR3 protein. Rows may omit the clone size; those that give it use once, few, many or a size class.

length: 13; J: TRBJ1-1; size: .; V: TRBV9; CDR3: CASSVVGGAEAFF
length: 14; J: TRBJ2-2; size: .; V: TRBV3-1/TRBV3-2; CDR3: CASSLSSGTGELFF
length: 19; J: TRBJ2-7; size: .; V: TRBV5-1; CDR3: CASSPTKPGQGPWSYEQYF
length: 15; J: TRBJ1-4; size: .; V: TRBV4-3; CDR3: CASSRTGTGNEKLFF
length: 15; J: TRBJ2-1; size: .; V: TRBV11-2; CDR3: CASSQTGSSYNEQFF
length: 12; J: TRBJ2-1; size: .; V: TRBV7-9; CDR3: CASSSGLLEQFF
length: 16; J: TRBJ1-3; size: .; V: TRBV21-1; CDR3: CASSNFTGFSGNTIYF
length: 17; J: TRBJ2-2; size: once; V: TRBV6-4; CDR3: CASMGLAGDTDTGELFF
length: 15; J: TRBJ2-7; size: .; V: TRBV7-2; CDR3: CASSLYGTGVIEQYF
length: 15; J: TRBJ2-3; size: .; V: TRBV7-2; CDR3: CASSLASGGGNTQYF